One sample yielded the 10 T cell receptor beta chains listed below, sequenced in a study of cytomegalovirus exposure and HLA in healthy donors. PCR amplification relied on 60 Vbeta primers (plus 13 Jbeta primers). The assay was immunoSEQ multiplex PCR, and TCRdb's table has in-frame clones only and misses some. The table has about 130,000 clones, approximately 70% seen once. Sequenced material: PBMCs. These receptor sequences come from an older woman in good health and CMV-seropositive.

The CDR3: CASRDALAGVPYEQYF. The CDR3 region has the DNA TGTGCCAGCAGGGACGCCCTAGCGGGGGTCCCCTACGAGCAGTACTTC. The gene calls are TRBV2 and TRBJ2-7, with 10 bases identical to TRBD2. Germline CDR1 is SNHLY and CDR2 is FYNNEI. This CDR3 is 16 amino acids long. J was trimmed by 2 bases and V by 6 bases; bases with no gene match: 10.

The V and J genes are TRBV5-6 and TRBJ1-2; D remains ambiguous. V lost 3 bases and J 3 bases, leaving 15 bases between the germline ends. The CDR3 is 15 residues long. Germline CDR1 SGHDT, CDR2 YYEEEE. The CDR3 spells CASSSPGSNHYGYTF. CDR3 bases: TGTGCCAGCAGCTCCCCGGGATCTAACCACTATGGCTACACCTTC. The full variable domain, rest sourced from reference TRBV5-6 and TRBJ1-2, is DAGVTQSPTHLIKTRGQQVTLRCSPKSGHDTVSWYQQALGQGPQFIFQYYEEEERQRGNFPDRFSGHQFPNYSSELNVNALLLGDSALYLCASSSPGSNHYGYTFGSGTRLTVV.

The chain has TRBV5-6 and TRBJ2-5; D is unresolved. The V gene's germline CDR1 is SGHDT and CDR2 YYEEEE. The CDR3 is 11 amino acids. The V end was cut by 3 bases, the J end by 12 bases, with 12 bases between. The CDR3 sequence: CASSSTALEYF. The DNA for the CDR3 is TGTGCCAGCAGCTCTACAGCTCTCGAGTACTTC. Combining the CDR3 with reference TRBV5-6 and TRBJ2-5 gives the whole variable domain DAGVTQSPTHLIKTRGQQVTLRCSPKSGHDTVSWYQQALGQGPQFIFQYYEEEERQRGNFPDRFSGHQFPNYSSELNVNALLLGDSALYLCASSSTALEYFGPGTRLLVL.

The gene calls are TRBV4-1 and TRBJ2-5; TRBD2 might be the D (5 bases). The ends were cut back, 0 bases at V and 2 bases at J, with 16 bases in the middle. The CDR3 contains 17 residues. The germline V gene has CDR1 MGHRA and CDR2 YSYEKL. In nucleotides, the CDR3 is TGCGCCAGCAGCCAAGATGGAGCGTCTAGAGGGCAAGAGACCCAGTACTTC. Amino acids: CASSQDGASRGQETQYF.

The chain couples TRBV1 to TRBJ1-5. TRBV1 is recorded as a pseudogene. CDR3 size: 16 residues. CDR3 sequence: CTSSQDLLCGNQPQHF. The CDR3, as DNA: TGCACCAGCAGCCAAGATCTACTTTGCGGCAATCAGCCCCAGCATTTT.

The chain links TRBV7-9 to TRBJ1-5; the match to TRBD1 covers 8 bases. This CDR3 is 14 amino acids long. V was clipped by 4 bases and J by 7 bases; unmatched bases: 6. Germline V gene sequence: CDR1 SEHNR, CDR2 FQNEAQ (reference sequence). The CDR3 DNA is TGTGCCAGCAGCTATACAGGGGGTCGGCAGCCCCAGCATTTT. Amino acids: CASSYTGGRQPQHF.

V and J are TRBV5-4 and TRBJ1-2; TRBD1 is a possible D gene (6 bases). Germline V gene sequence: CDR1 SGHNT, CDR2 YYREEE (reference sequence). Trimming removed 1 base at V and 8 bases at J, with 9 bases between. This CDR3 has 12 amino acids. The CDR3 nucleotides are TGTGCCAGCAGCTTGTTTGGGGGCGGCTACACCTTC. This gives the protein CASSLFGGGYTF.

This chain links TRBV2 with TRBJ1-3, with 7 bases aligning to TRBD1. J lost 2 bases, V lost 6 bases, and 7 bases had no gene match. Per the germline V gene, CDR1 is SNHLY and CDR2 is FYNNEI. This CDR3 has 15 amino acids. The CDR3 is CASRTGSQTGNTIYF. In DNA form, the CDR3 reads TGTGCCAGCAGGACAGGGTCGCAGACTGGAAACACCATATATTTT.

This clone has just a few counts. V gene TRBV21-1 combines with J gene TRBJ2-7; the tabulated D call, TRBD2, remains unverified against the DNA. TRBV21-1 is an annotated pseudogene. The CDR3 runs 16 residues. CDR3 DNA sequence: TGTGCCAGCAGCATAACAAGGACTACCACGAGGCACGAGCAGTACTTC. Protein sequence: CASSITRTTTRHEQYF.

The chain has TRBV27 and TRBJ2-1; 7 positions match TRBD1. Germline assignment: CDR1 MNHEY and CDR2 SMNVEV (reference sequence). This CDR3 contains 16 residues. V was clipped by 4 bases and J by 2 bases; unmatched bases: 8. The CDR3 sequence: CASSSYPGTAYNEQFF. The DNA of the CDR3 is TGTGCCAGCAGTTCATACCCCGGGACAGCCTACAATGAGCAGTTCTTC.